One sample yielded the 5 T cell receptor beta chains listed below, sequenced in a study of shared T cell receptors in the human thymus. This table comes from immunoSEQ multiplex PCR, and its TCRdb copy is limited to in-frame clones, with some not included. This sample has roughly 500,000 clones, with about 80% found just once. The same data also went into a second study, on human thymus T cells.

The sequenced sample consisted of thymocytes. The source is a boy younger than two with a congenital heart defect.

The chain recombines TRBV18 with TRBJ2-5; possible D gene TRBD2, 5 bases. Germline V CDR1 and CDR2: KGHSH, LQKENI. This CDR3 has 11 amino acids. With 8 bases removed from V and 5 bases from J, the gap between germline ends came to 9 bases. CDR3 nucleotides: TGTGCCAGCCTGACGGGGGAGACCCAGTACTTC. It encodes CASLTGETQYF.

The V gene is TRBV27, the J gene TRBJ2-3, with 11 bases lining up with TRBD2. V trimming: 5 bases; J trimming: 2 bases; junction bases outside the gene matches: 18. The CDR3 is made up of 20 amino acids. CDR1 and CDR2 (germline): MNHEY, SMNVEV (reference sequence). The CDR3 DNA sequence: TGTGCCAGCAGTCCCCCCGGGGCTAGCGGGAGGCCTATGGACACAGATACGCAGTATTTT. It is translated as CASSPPGASGRPMDTDTQYF.

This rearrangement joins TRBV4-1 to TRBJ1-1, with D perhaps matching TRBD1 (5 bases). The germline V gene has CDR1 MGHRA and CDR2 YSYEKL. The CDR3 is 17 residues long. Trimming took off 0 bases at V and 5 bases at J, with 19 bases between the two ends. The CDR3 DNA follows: TGCGCCAGCAGCCAAGATTGGCGGGGCCCGATGGAGACTGAAGCTTTCTTT. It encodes CASSQDWRGPMETEAFF.

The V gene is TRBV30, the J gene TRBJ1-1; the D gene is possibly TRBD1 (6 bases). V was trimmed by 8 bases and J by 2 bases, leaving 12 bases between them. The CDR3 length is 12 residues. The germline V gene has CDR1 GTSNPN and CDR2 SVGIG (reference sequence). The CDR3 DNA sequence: TGTGCCGCCAAGGACAGAAACACTGAAGCTTTCTTT. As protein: CAAKDRNTEAFF.

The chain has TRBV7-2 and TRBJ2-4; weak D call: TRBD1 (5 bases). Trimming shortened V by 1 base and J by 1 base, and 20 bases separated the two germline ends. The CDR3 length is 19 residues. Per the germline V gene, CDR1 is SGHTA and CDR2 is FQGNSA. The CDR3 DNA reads TGTGCCAGCAGCTTAGGCGGCCAGGGCCTCGATTTGGCCAAAAACATTCAGTACTTC. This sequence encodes CASSLGGQGLDLAKNIQYF.